This T cell receptor beta chain was obtained from a study of CD8 T cells in ankylosing spondylitis. Only a few counts were recorded for this clonotype. Its antigen is unidentified. Researchers built TCR beta libraries using quantitative 5'-RACE with molecular barcodes. Each CDR3 protein gets one entry after TCRdb re-called the 5' RACE reads with MiXCR. The sample lists about 150,000 distinct CDR3 sequences, approximately 44% occurring once. Germline CDR1 is SEHNR and CDR2 is FQNEAQ (reference sequence). The CDR3 spans 16 residues. The germline V and J ends were trimmed by 5 bases and 4 bases, with 18 bases remaining between them. Study-wide results and caveats: Some of these motif variants have turned up before, in reports on reactive arthritis synovial fluid and blood. Ankylosing spondylitis blood seemed to carry a telltale TCR beta motif made of several highly homologous variants. Disease-associated clones were reportedly significantly overrepresented in matched ankylosing spondylitis synovial fluid.

The chain combines TRBV7-9 with TRBJ1-3; the D gene is possibly TRBD1 (5 bases). The sequenced sample consisted of synovial fluid, either unsorted or a sorted T cell fraction (not recorded which). The TCR was taken from a male donor with ankylosing spondylitis. The DNA for the CDR3 is TGTGCCAGCAGCCCGGGGGACGTGCGTCTAGGAAACACCATATATTTT. Protein sequence: CASSPGDVRLGNTIYF.